Following are 4 T cell receptor beta chains from one sample sequenced in a study of blood T cell repertoires in COVID-19. Clones were sequenced by immunoSEQ multiplex PCR, and TCRdb holds only the in-frame ones, with some missing. The repertoire includes more than 120,000 clones, roughly 81% of them detected once, and approximately 2.5% sits in the top ten. Sequenced input: peripheral blood. Source of these receptors: a human donor with acute or convalescent COVID-19. The donor label of this sample is uncertain.

The rearrangement uses TRBV29-1 and TRBJ2-3; 9 bases are shared with TRBD2. The germline V gene encodes CDR1 SQVTM and CDR2 ANQGSEA. The J segment lost 0 bases and the V segment lost 2 bases, leaving 3 bases of the junction unmatched. The CDR3 is made up of 15 amino acids. In nucleotides, the CDR3 is TGCAGCGTTGAATCGCGGGGGGGCAGCACAGATACGCAGTATTTT. It translates to CSVESRGGSTDTQYF.

The chain combines TRBV5-4 with TRBJ2-3; maybe TRBD1 (5 bases). This CDR3 has 14 amino acids. The germline V gene has CDR1 SGHNT and CDR2 YYREEE (reference sequence). V was shortened by 5 bases and J by 2 bases, with 12 bases between the two germline ends. The CDR3 sequence is CASSSDSFTDTQYF. In DNA form, the CDR3 reads TGTGCCAGCAGTTCCGACAGCTTCACAGATACGCAGTATTTT.

The chain couples TRBV10-3 to TRBJ2-3; TRBD1 matches at 9 bases. The germline CDR1 and CDR2 sequences are ENHRY and SYGVKD. CDR3 length: 15 amino acids. V lost 9 bases to trimming and J lost 0 bases; unmatched junction nucleotides: 7. This CDR3 reads CAITRDRASTDTQYF. The CDR3, as DNA: TGTGCCATTACCCGGGACAGGGCTAGCACAGATACGCAGTATTTT.

The chain combines TRBV15 with TRBJ1-4; no clear D gene. The CDR3 covers 16 residues. Germline CDR1 is LNHNV and CDR2 is YYDKDF (reference sequence). Trimming pared 0 bases from V and 2 bases from J, leaving 10 bases between. The CDR3 sequence is CATSRDGQWTNEKLFF. In DNA form, the CDR3 reads TGTGCCACCAGCAGAGATGGCCAGTGGACTAATGAAAAACTGTTTTTT.